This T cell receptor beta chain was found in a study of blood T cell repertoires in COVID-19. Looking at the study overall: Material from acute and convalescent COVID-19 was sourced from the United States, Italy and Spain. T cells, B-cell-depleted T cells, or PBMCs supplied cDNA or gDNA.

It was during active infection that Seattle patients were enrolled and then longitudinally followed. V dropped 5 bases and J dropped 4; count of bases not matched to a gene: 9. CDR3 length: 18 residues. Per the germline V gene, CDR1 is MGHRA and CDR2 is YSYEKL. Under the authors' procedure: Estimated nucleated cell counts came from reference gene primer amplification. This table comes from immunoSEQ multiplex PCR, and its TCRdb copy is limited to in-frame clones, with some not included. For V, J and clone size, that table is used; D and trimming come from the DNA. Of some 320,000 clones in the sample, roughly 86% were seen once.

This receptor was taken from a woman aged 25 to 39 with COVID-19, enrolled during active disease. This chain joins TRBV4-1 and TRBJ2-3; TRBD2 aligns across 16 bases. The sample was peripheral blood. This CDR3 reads CASSGETGLAGGPDTQYF. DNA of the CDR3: TGCGCCAGCAGCGGAGAAACGGGACTAGCGGGGGGGCCAGATACGCAGTATTTT.